The rows below give T cell receptor beta chains drawn from one sample of a study of T cell responses to AZD1222 COVID-19 vaccine. Assay: immunoSEQ multiplex PCR; the TCRdb copy retains only in-frame clones and omits some. The table lists about 90,000 clones, about 90% of them singletons. Here the sequenced sample was peripheral blood, taken on day 0 of MenACWY control vaccination. These receptor sequences come from an adult in good health. CDR3s include the opening cysteine and the closing phenylalanine or tryptophan. Each record gives: clone size, D gene, V gene, J gene, CDR3 protein, CDR3 DNA. The D gene is left open where the match is weak. Only part of the rows carry a size: once, few, many, or a class if the clone is expanded.

>.|TRBD1|TRBV3-1/TRBV3-2|TRBJ1-2
CASSPLPGTAHNYGYTF
TGTGCCAGCAGCCCCCTCCCCGGGACAGCGCATAACTATGGCTACACCTTC
>few|.|TRBV6-1|TRBJ2-7
CASSEREFSYEQYF
TGTGCCAGCAGTGAAAGGGAGTTCTCCTACGAGCAGTACTTC
>.|.|TRBV19|TRBJ1-4
CASSTGLANEKLFF
TGTGCCAGTAGTACAGGGCTGGCTAATGAAAAACTGTTTTTT
>.|.|TRBV7-2|TRBJ2-7
CASSPTEGSSYEQYF
TGTGCCAGCAGCCCGACAGAGGGGAGCTCCTACGAGCAGTACTTC
>once|.|TRBV28|TRBJ1-5
CASSHGQANQPQHF
TGTGCCAGCAGTCACGGGCAGGCCAATCAGCCCCAGCATTTT
>once|.|TRBV7-9|TRBJ2-7
CASRRGESSYEQYF
TGTGCCAGCCGCCGAGGGGAGTCTTCCTACGAGCAGTACTTC
>.|.|TRBV21-1|TRBJ1-1
CASSIRPGQGGFTEAFF
TGTGCCAGCAGCATACGACCGGGACAGGGAGGTTTCACTGAAGCTTTCTTT
>.|.|TRBV5-1|TRBJ2-7
CASSLDSGGSYEQYF
TGCGCCAGCAGCTTGGACAGCGGCGGCTCCTACGAGCAGTACTTC
>.|.|TRBV3-1/TRBV3-2|TRBJ1-2
CASSQDLGILGYGYTF
TGTGCCAGCAGCCAAGATCTAGGAATCTTGGGCTATGGCTACACCTTC
>.|TRBD1|TRBV28|TRBJ2-7
CASRYTGTEERDF
TGTGCCAGCAGGTATACCGGGACAGAGGAAAGGGACTTC
>.|TRBD1|TRBV2|TRBJ1-4
CASSKTTGTGRSFEKLFF
TGTGCCAGCAGTAAAACCACCGGGACAGGGAGGTCCTTTGAAAAACTGTTTTTT
>.|.|TRBV15|TRBJ1-1
CATSRREGRKGLPPHTEAFF
TGTGCCACCAGCAGAAGAGAGGGGAGGAAGGGTCTCCCCCCCCACACTGAAGCTTTCTTT
>.|TRBD2|TRBV28|TRBJ2-5
CASSPPPAGGGETQYF
TGTGCCAGCAGTCCTCCCCCGGCGGGAGGGGGAGAGACCCAGTACTTC
>.|.|TRBV29-1|TRBJ2-7
CSVVISYEQYF
TGCAGCGTAGTAATTTCCTACGAGCAGTACTTC
>.|.|TRBV3-1/TRBV3-2|TRBJ1-5
CASGGVGNQPQHF
TGTGCCAGTGGGGGAGTTGGCAATCAGCCCCAGCATTTT
>.|TRBD1|TRBV15|TRBJ2-7
CATSRAHNRDRGQGPEQYF
TGTGCCACCAGCAGAGCCCACAACCGGGACAGGGGGCAGGGACCTGAGCAGTACTTC